Below are 30 T cell receptor beta chains sequenced from a single sample in a study of post-analysis software for immune sequencing data. Researchers reported that TCR beta cDNA libraries carried unique molecular identifiers. MiXCR was run by TCRdb on the PCR reads, yielding one entry per CDR3 protein. This sample has about 620,000 distinct CDR3 sequences, with about 40% found just once. Their cognate antigens are unknown. Study-wide results and limits: Included in a set of about five TRBV segments more frequent in patients than controls were TRBV5-6, TRBV5-1 and TRBV20-1.

Input material: blood. The receptors derive from a girl between 5 and 17 years old with multiple sclerosis.

The rearrangement joins TRBV19 to TRBJ2-4, with D uncertain. The V gene lost 2 bases and the J gene lost 1 base, with 12 bases spanning the gap. The CDR3 extends over 16 amino acids. In germline, CDR1 is LNHDA, CDR2 SQIVND (reference sequence). The CDR3 here is CASSIKTAKAKNIQYF. CDR3 DNA: TGTGCCAGTAGTATAAAGACGGCTAAGGCCAAAAACATTCAGTACTTC.

This clonotype was seen only a few times. The rearrangement uses TRBV12-3 or TRBV12-4 and TRBJ2-3; TRBD2 agrees at 8 bases. The CDR3 is 15 residues long. J gave up 1 base and V 6 bases, and 6 bases lay outside the gene matches. CDR3 bases: TGTGCCAGCAGGGGACTAGAAGGAGGCACAGATACGCAGTATTTT. Encoded protein: CASRGLEGGTDTQYF.

V gene TRBV12-3 or TRBV12-4 combines with J gene TRBJ2-5, with TRBD1 matching 7 bases. This CDR3 region has 16 residues. The trim removed 6 bases at V and 2 bases at J, leaving 12 bases unmatched. The CDR3 loop is CASSGPGTAKQETQYF. The CDR3 DNA is TGTGCCAGCAGCGGCCCCGGGACAGCAAAACAAGAGACCCAGTACTTC.

A few counts support this clonotype. The rearrangement links TRBV5-5 to TRBJ1-1, with D unclear. Germline V gives CDR1 SGHKS, CDR2 YYEKEE (reference sequence). V lost 3 bases to trimming and J lost 7 bases, with 10 bases between them. CDR3 length: 12 residues. In DNA, the CDR3 is TGTGCCAGCAGCTCGGCGGGGTATGAAGCTTTCTTT. It encodes CASSSAGYEAFF. The full variable domain, completed using reference TRBV5-5 and TRBJ1-1, is DAGVTQSPTHLIKTRGQQVTLRCSPISGHKSVSWYQQVLGQGPQFIFQYYEKEERGRGNFPDRFSARQFPNYSSELNVNALLLGDSALYLCASSSAGYEAFFGQGTRLTVV.

This chain links TRBV29-1 with TRBJ1-6; D perhaps matches TRBD1 (5 bases). From germline, CDR1 is SQVTM and CDR2 ANQGSEA. This CDR3 is built from 16 residues. V was clipped by 4 bases and J by 0 bases, with 13 bases between them. CDR3 in DNA: TGCAGCGTTGCGCTGGCAGGGAGCTCCTATAATTCACCCCTCCACTTT. This gives the protein CSVALAGSSYNSPLHF. Based on the CDR3 plus reference TRBV29-1 and TRBJ1-6, the full variable domain is SAVISQKPSRDICQRGTSLTIQCQVDSQVTMMFWYRQQPGQSLTLIATANQGSEATYESGFVIDKFPISRPNLTFSTLTVSNMSPEDSSIYLCSVALAGSSYNSPLHFGNGTRLTVT.

The chain employs TRBV3-1 and TRBJ2-3; TRBD2 agrees at 11 bases. The junction had 7 bases not matched to a gene; V was cut back by 4 bases and J by 4 bases. CDR3 length: 16 amino acids. Germline CDR1 and CDR2: LGHDT and YNNKEL (reference sequence). DNA of the CDR3: TGTGCCAGCAGCCGAGGACTAGCGGGCGAATCAGATACGCAGTATTTT. Translation gives CASSRGLAGESDTQYF.

This rearrangement joins TRBV6-5 to TRBJ2-3, with 7 bases that match TRBD1. The CDR3 sequence is 15 residues long. V shed 6 bases and J 3 bases; nucleotides not matched to a gene: 9. Germline lookup yields CDR1 MNHEY and CDR2 SVGAGI. CDR3 residues: CASSLRTGRTDTQYF. CDR3 nucleotides: TGTGCCAGCAGCCTCCGGACAGGACGAACAGATACGCAGTATTTT.

This clonotype was counted only a few times. The rearrangement links TRBV3-1 to TRBJ2-5, with TRBD1 matching over 10 bases. V dropped 8 bases and J dropped 1; count of bases not matched to a gene: 7. This CDR3 has 15 residues. Looked up from germline, CDR1 is LGHDT and CDR2 is YNNKEL (reference sequence). CDR3 sequence: CASQRTGGTQETQYF. In DNA, the CDR3 is TGTGCCAGCCAGAGGACAGGGGGAACCCAAGAGACCCAGTACTTC.

The V gene is TRBV7-2, the J gene TRBJ2-7, with D uncertain. The V end was cut by 5 bases, the J end by 2 bases, with 16 bases between. This CDR3 region has 15 residues. Germline CDR1 and CDR2: SGHTA and FQGNSA. The CDR3 coding sequence is TGTGCCAGCAGCCCCCGGACGCCTGGGACCTACGAGCAGTACTTC. Its protein is CASSPRTPGTYEQYF. Full variable domain (rest looked up from reference TRBV7-2 and TRBJ2-7): GAGVSQSPSNKVTEKGKDVELRCDPISGHTALYWYRQSLGQGLEFLIYFQGNSAPDKSGLPSDRFSAERTGGSVSTLTIQRTQQEDSAVYLCASSPRTPGTYEQYFGPGTRLTVT.

There are a few counts of this clonotype. V and J are TRBV5-1 and TRBJ2-1; D might be TRBD2 (5 bases). Germline loops: CDR1 SGHRS, CDR2 YFSETQ. CDR3 size: 18 residues. The germline V and J ends were trimmed by 1 base and 1 base, with 18 bases remaining between them. CDR3 DNA sequence: TGCGCCAGCAGCTTGAGAGGGCCAACGGGAAGTTCCTACAATGAGCAGTTCTTC. It yields the protein CASSLRGPTGSSYNEQFF.

This clonotype was seen only a few times. The chain recombines TRBV6-5 with TRBJ2-1, with D possibly being TRBD2 (7 bases). Germline CDR1 reads MNHEY; CDR2 reads SVGAGI. CDR3 length: 15 amino acids. Trimming stripped 5 bases from V and 7 bases from J, with 18 bases between. This chain's CDR3 is CASSDPAGALNEQFF. The DNA for the CDR3 is TGTGCCAGCAGTGACCCGGCGGGGGCCCTTAATGAGCAGTTCTTC.

This chain links TRBV27 with TRBJ2-1; no reliable D call. Trimming stripped 4 bases from V and 8 bases from J, with 9 bases between. This CDR3 has 12 amino acids. Per the germline V gene, CDR1 is MNHEY and CDR2 is SMNVEV (reference sequence). The CDR3 region has the DNA TGTGCCAGCAGTTCGCCGCTCCATGAGCAGTTCTTC. This gives the protein CASSSPLHEQFF.

V gene TRBV4-1 combines with J gene TRBJ1-2, with TRBD1 as a possible D gene (6 bases). The CDR3 sequence is 15 residues long. Trimming shortened V by 0 bases and J by 4 bases, and 12 bases separated the two germline ends. The germline V gene has CDR1 MGHRA and CDR2 YSYEKL. The CDR3 region has the DNA TGCGCCAGCAGCCAAGAATCACAGGGTATCTATGGCTACACCTTC. Translating it yields CASSQESQGIYGYTF.

The chain couples TRBV24-1 to TRBJ2-7, with 8 bases lining up with TRBD1. The V gene's germline CDR1 is KGHDR and CDR2 SFDVKD. With V trimmed by 0 bases and J by 0 bases, 6 bases remained unmatched. The CDR3 consists of 17 residues. The CDR3 region has the DNA TGTGCCACCAGTGATTTGGCCGGGACAGGATCCTCCTACGAGCAGTACTTC. The encoded protein is CATSDLAGTGSSYEQYF.

The chain recombines TRBV12-3 or TRBV12-4 with TRBJ1-2; D gene unclear. Trimming shortened V by 6 bases and J by 3 bases, and 17 bases separated the two germline ends. CDR3 size: 15 residues. The CDR3: CASSPSGWQYYGYTF. The CDR3 coding sequence is TGTGCCAGCAGCCCCTCCGGGTGGCAGTACTATGGCTACACCTTC.

V usage is TRBV6-5 and J usage is TRBJ1-2, with D unresolved. Germline V gene data show CDR1 as MNHEY and CDR2 as SVGAGI. CDR3 length: 15 amino acids. V lost 6 bases to trimming and J lost 3 bases, with 17 bases between them. For the CDR3, the DNA is TGTGCCAGCAGCGCCCACACGGGGAGTGACTATGGCTACACCTTC. It codes for CASSAHTGSDYGYTF.

The chain employs TRBV7-3 and TRBJ2-7; 9 nucleotides align to TRBD2. The J call is doubtful: the DNA matches TRBJ2-5 better. The CDR3 is made up of 15 amino acids. The V gene's germline CDR1 is SGHTA and CDR2 FQGTGA. The chain's CDR3 is CACIFGGGASETQYF. CDR3 DNA: TGTGCCTGCATATTCGGCGGGGGGGCATCGGAGACCCAGTACTTC.

The CDR3 loop reads CSARSGTGIFYEQYF. DNA of the CDR3: TGCAGCGCTAGGAGCGGGACAGGGATATTCTACGAGCAGTACTTC. The chain joins TRBV29-1 to TRBJ2-7; 9 positions agree with TRBD1. This CDR3 region has 15 residues. Germline V gives CDR1 SQVTM, CDR2 ANQGSEA. Trimming took 7 bases from V and 3 from J; bases not matched to a gene: 13.

This clonotype was found a few times. The V gene is TRBV20-1, the J gene TRBJ1-1, with TRBD1 matching over 7 bases. J gave up 3 bases and V 3 bases, and 4 bases lay outside the gene matches. CDR3 length equals 13 residues. Germline CDR1 is DFQATT and CDR2 is SNEGSKA (reference sequence). DNA of the CDR3: TGCAGTGCTAGGGCAGGGGGAGACACTGAAGCTTTCTTT. Translated: CSARAGGDTEAFF.

Only a few counts were recorded for this clonotype. The chain joins TRBV20-1 to TRBJ1-5; perhaps TRBD1 as D (5 bases). The germline gives CDR1 DFQATT, CDR2 SNEGSKA (reference sequence). CDR3 length: 16 residues. V was pared by 0 bases and J by 1 base, with 13 bases between. The CDR3 protein is CSAREGGTLSNQPQHF. DNA of the CDR3: TGCAGTGCTAGAGAGGGGGGGACCCTAAGCAATCAGCCCCAGCATTTT.

This clonotype ranks as medium-sized. The junction departs from the called germline gene at one end, perhaps through a read error. V gene TRBV5-1 combines with J gene TRBJ2-5; D remains unclear. CDR1 is SGHRS and CDR2 is YFSETQ in the germline V gene. This CDR3 has 11 residues. The CDR3 bases are TGTGCCAGCAGCCTCCAAGAGACCCAGTACTTC. This translates into CASSLQETQYF. The complete variable domain, with remaining parts taken from reference TRBV5-1 and TRBJ2-5, reads KAGVTQTPRYLIKTRGQQVTLSCSPISGHRSVSWYQQTPGQGLQFLFEYFSETQRNKGNFPGRFSGRQFSNSRSEMNVSTLELGDSALYLCASSLQETQYFGPGTRLLVL.

The CDR3 region has the DNA TGTGCCAGCAGTTACTCGATAAACTCATGGCGGGGCTACACCTTC. It specifies CASSYSINSWRGYTF. V and J are TRBV6-5 and TRBJ1-2; D not resolved. Trimming pared 0 bases from V and 8 bases from J, leaving 16 bases between. The germline V gene has CDR1 MNHEY and CDR2 SVGAGI. The CDR3 runs to 15 residues.

The chain recombines TRBV4-2 with TRBJ2-3, with D possibly called TRBD1 or TRBD2 (5 bases each). The germline V and J ends were trimmed by 1 base and 5 bases, with 13 bases remaining between them. This CDR3 spans 15 amino acids. CDR1 LGHNA and CDR2 YNFKEQ come from the germline V gene. CDR3: CASSQGLVGVDTQYF. The CDR3 bases are TGTGCCAGCAGCCAAGGCCTCGTGGGGGTAGATACGCAGTATTTT.

The chain carries TRBV5-6 and TRBJ2-7, with no clear D. The germline CDR1 and CDR2 sequences are SGHDT and YYEEEE. The CDR3 extends over 13 amino acids. The V gene lost 1 base and the J gene lost 2 bases, with 7 bases spanning the gap. This chain's CDR3 is CASSLLDPYEQYF. CDR3 in DNA: TGTGCCAGCAGCTTGCTAGATCCCTACGAGCAGTACTTC.

The chain employs TRBV12-3 or TRBV12-4 and TRBJ2-3; D may be TRBD1 or TRBD2 (6 bases each). V was shortened by 7 bases and J by 0 bases, with 14 bases between the two germline ends. The CDR3 consists of 15 residues. Written as DNA, the CDR3 is TGTGCCAGCATTAAGGGGGGTGCTAGCACAGATACGCAGTATTTT. Translation gives CASIKGGASTDTQYF.

The chain links TRBV10-3 to TRBJ1-6; D is unresolved. This CDR3 has 15 amino acids. The germline CDR1 and CDR2 sequences are ENHRY and SYGVKD. The V end was cut by 2 bases, the J end by 0 bases, with 5 bases between. The CDR3 spells CAISERSSYNSPLHF. CDR3 DNA sequence: TGTGCCATCAGTGAGAGGAGCTCCTATAATTCACCCCTCCACTTT.

The chain couples TRBV7-9 to TRBJ1-2; tentatively, D is TRBD1 (6 bases). The V and J ends lost 8 bases and 1 base respectively, with 14 bases between them. CDR1 SEHNR and CDR2 FQNEAQ come from the germline V gene (reference sequence). This CDR3 has 14 amino acids. The CDR3 spells CASRPGTYNYGYTF. CDR3 nucleotides: TGTGCCAGCCGACCCGGGACATATAACTATGGCTACACCTTC. The full variable domain, completed using reference TRBV7-9 and TRBJ1-2, is DTGVSQNPRHKITKRGQNVTFRCDPISEHNRLYWYRQTLGQGPEFLTYFQNEAQLEKSRLLSDRFSAERPKGSFSTLEIQRTEQGDSAMYLCASRPGTYNYGYTFGSGTRLTVV.

V is TRBV7-9 and J is TRBJ2-3; the D gene is possibly TRBD2 (6 bases). Germline lookup yields CDR1 SEHNR and CDR2 FQNEAQ (reference sequence). V dropped 5 bases and J dropped 0 bases, with 12 bases sitting between them. This CDR3 has 15 amino acids. The CDR3, as DNA: TGTGCCAGCAGCACTCGACTAGTTAGCACAGATACGCAGTATTTT. It codes for CASSTRLVSTDTQYF.

This chain links TRBV6-5 with TRBJ1-1; D is undetermined. This CDR3 contains 15 residues. The germline gives CDR1 MNHEY, CDR2 SVGAGI. Trimming removed 0 bases from V and 3 bases from J, with 11 bases in between. The CDR3 protein is CASSYSEGFYTEAFF. Written as DNA, the CDR3 is TGTGCCAGCAGTTACTCCGAGGGATTCTACACTGAAGCTTTCTTT.

A remark on this clonotype: At one boundary the junction diverges from the germline segment, which might be a read error. The chain combines TRBV7-9 with TRBJ1-2; a weak D match, TRBD1 (5 bases). The CDR3 consists of 13 residues. CDR1 SEHNR and CDR2 FQNEAQ come from the germline V gene (reference sequence). The CDR3 spells CASSLADRGGYTF. In DNA form, the CDR3 reads TGTGCCAGCAGTTTAGCCGATAGGGGTGGCTACACCTTC. Full variable domain (rest looked up from reference TRBV7-9 and TRBJ1-2): DTGVSQNPRHKITKRGQNVTFRCDPISEHNRLYWYRQTLGQGPEFLTYFQNEAQLEKSRLLSDRFSAERPKGSFSTLEIQRTEQGDSAMYLCASSLADRGGYTFGSGTRLTVV.